This T cell receptor (beta chain) was documented in a study of T-cell memory formation after mild COVID-19. In TCRdb, the 5' RACE reads were re-called with MiXCR into one record per CDR3 protein. The sample consists of 250,000 to 350,000 distinct CDR3 sequences, 15% to 20% of them appearing once. The receptor comes from a young man who had mild COVID-19 (a few samples of this study predate the infection). Cell type and time point are not known. Sequencing used PBMCs or a T cell subset sorted from them (not recorded which).

The CDR3 DNA reads as TGTGCCAGCAATCCGAGACCGGGGAAGCCCCAGCATTTT. It encodes CASNPRPGKPQHF. The chain has TRBV6-1 and TRBJ1-5; no definite D call. CDR1 MNHNS and CDR2 SASEGT come from the germline V gene. This CDR3 comprises 13 residues. V was pared by 7 bases and J by 8 bases, with 15 bases between.